A selection of T cell receptor beta chains follows, all from one sample in a study of CD8 T cells in ankylosing spondylitis. Using its own MiXCR run on the 5' RACE reads, TCRdb lists one record per CDR3 protein. Of 330,000 or so distinct CDR3 sequences in the sample, under 8.5% were seen once. Sequencing was performed on blood, either unsorted or a sorted T cell fraction (not recorded which). These receptors came from a male donor with ankylosing spondylitis. Each CDR3 is given with its conserved first and last residue. The D gene is left open where the match is weak. Size values are once, few and many counts, or a class for expanded clones, and some rows have none.

cdr3_aa	cdr3_nt	d_call	clone_size	v_call	j_call
CSARDRGVWNTEAFF	TGCAGTGCTAGAGACCGGGGGGTTTGGAACACTGAAGCTTTCTTT	-	-	TRBV20-1	TRBJ1-1
CASSLSRAGVQPQHF	TGCGCCAGCAGCCTCTCACGGGCAGGGGTGCAGCCCCAGCATTTT	-	many	TRBV4-3	TRBJ1-5
CSALSPAGDTQYF	TGCAGTGCTCTCAGTCCTGCTGGAGATACGCAGTATTTT	-	-	TRBV20-1	TRBJ2-3
CASSLRTGGQMRLNEQFF	TGCGCCAGCAGCTTAAGGACAGGGGGCCAAATGAGACTCAATGAGCAGTTCTTC	TRBD1	few	TRBV5-1	TRBJ2-1
CASSTGLASSYEQYF	TGTGCCAGCAGTACCGGACTAGCGAGCTCCTACGAGCAGTACTTC	TRBD2	few	TRBV7-2	TRBJ2-7
CASSFKENTEAFF	TGTGCCAGCAGTTTTAAGGAGAACACTGAAGCTTTCTTT	-	many	TRBV12-3/TRBV12-4	TRBJ1-1
CAICGSASDEQFF	TGTGCCATCTGCGGGAGTGCTAGTGATGAGCAGTTCTTC	TRBD2	few	TRBV10-3	TRBJ2-1
CASSRQGSDSPLHF	TGTGCCAGCAGCCGTCAGGGTTCCGATTCACCCCTCCACTTT	-	few	TRBV11-1	TRBJ1-6
CASSPSPRANTEAFF	TGTGCCAGCAGCCCTTCGCCTCGAGCGAACACTGAAGCTTTCTTT	-	few	TRBV7-9	TRBJ1-1
CASSTGRHGYTF	TGTGCCAGCAGTACGGGACGCCATGGCTACACCTTC	-	-	TRBV12-3/TRBV12-4	TRBJ1-2
CASSLSPPAAYNEQFF	TGTGCCAGCAGCCTGAGCCCACCAGCTGCCTACAATGAGCAGTTCTTC	-	few	TRBV5-5	TRBJ2-1
CASYAEFSYNEQFF	TGCGCCAGCTATGCGGAGTTCTCCTACAATGAGCAGTTCTTC	-	many	TRBV5-1	TRBJ2-1
CASSKVPRMYEQYF	TGTGCCAGCAGCAAAGTCCCCAGAATGTACGAGCAGTACTTC	-	-	TRBV21-1	TRBJ2-7
CASSLRTSGAGELFF	TGCGCCAGCAGCTTAAGGACTAGCGGGGCCGGGGAGCTGTTTTTT	TRBD2	few	TRBV5-1	TRBJ2-2
CASSPRGGNREQFF	TGTGCCAGCAGCCCCCGGGGGGGGAACAGGGAGCAGTTCTTC	TRBD2	few	TRBV3-1	TRBJ2-1
CASSSQPGWTKSDTQYF	TGTGCCAGCAGCTCGCAACCCGGGTGGACAAAGTCGGATACGCAGTATTTT	-	few	TRBV7-3	TRBJ2-3
CASSQDRGSSDTQYF	TGTGCCAGCAGCCAAGATCGCGGGAGCTCGGATACGCAGTATTTT	TRBD2	few	TRBV3-1	TRBJ2-3
CASSYPGLGSFEQFF	TGTGCCAGCAGTTACCCAGGACTAGGTTCTTTTGAGCAGTTCTTC	TRBD2	many	TRBV6-2/TRBV6-3	TRBJ2-1
CASSSPGHSTDTQYF	TGTGCCAGCAGCTCACCGGGACACAGCACAGATACGCAGTATTTT	-	many	TRBV7-2	TRBJ2-3
CASSRRQGNTEAFF	TGTGCCAGCAGCCGCCGACAGGGTAACACTGAAGCTTTCTTT	TRBD1	-	TRBV7-6	TRBJ1-1
CSASDGFGGSNQPQHF	TGCAGTGCTTCCGACGGGTTCGGGGGAAGCAATCAGCCCCAGCATTTT	-	-	TRBV20-1	TRBJ1-5
CASSPEGRETQYF	TGCGCCAGCAGCCCGGAGGGTCGGGAGACCCAGTACTTC	-	-	TRBV4-1	TRBJ2-5
CASSQRHNTGVPGELFF	TGTGCCAGCAGCCAGCGACACAATACAGGGGTTCCCGGGGAGCTGTTTTTT	TRBD1	many	TRBV4-2	TRBJ2-2
CASTPGGAVGELFF	TGTGCCAGCACACCAGGGGGCGCGGTCGGGGAGCTGTTTTTT	TRBD1	-	TRBV27	TRBJ2-2
CASSLYRVTYTGELFF	TGTGCCAGCAGCTTGTACAGGGTGACGTACACCGGGGAGCTGTTTTTT	-	-	TRBV5-6	TRBJ2-2
CASSLRDNDQPQHF	TGTGCCAGCAGCTTAAGGGACAACGATCAGCCCCAGCATTTT	-	few	TRBV3-1	TRBJ1-5
CASSLGGGTYGYTF	TGTGCCAGCAGCCTCGGGGGGGGGACCTATGGCTACACCTTC	-	few	TRBV9	TRBJ1-2
CASNLQGAGWNQPQHF	TGTGCCAGTAATCTACAGGGGGCAGGTTGGAATCAGCCCCAGCATTTT	TRBD1	few	TRBV19	TRBJ1-5
CASSQDWGIGGYTF	TGCGCCAGCAGCCAAGATTGGGGGATTGGTGGCTACACCTTC	-	many	TRBV4-3	TRBJ1-2
CASSEWGRDYSNQPQHF	TGTGCCAGCAGTGAATGGGGCAGAGACTATAGCAATCAGCCCCAGCATTTT	-	-	TRBV6-1	TRBJ1-5
CASSPPGRTGDTGELFF	TGTGCCAGCTCACCACCAGGTCGGACAGGGGACACCGGGGAGCTGTTTTTT	TRBD1	-	TRBV18	TRBJ2-2
CASSFLYQRNTGELFF	TGTGCCAGCAGTTTTTTGTATCAAAGGAACACCGGGGAGCTGTTTTTT	-	-	TRBV28	TRBJ2-2